The clone carrying this T cell receptor (beta chain) was seen a handful of times. What it binds is unknown. This sample was taken from a study of identical twins. Study-wide results and limits: Part of the zero-insertion signal could reflect confounding by invariant MAIT and iNKT cells. There were fewer insertions in abundant cord blood beta clonotypes, but memory repertoires showed no such pattern.

TCRdb reprocessed the 5' RACE reads via MiXCR and lists one record per CDR3 protein. This table holds about 520,000 distinct CDR3 sequences, approximately 22% found once. V was cut by 0 bases and J by 3 bases, with 8 bases left in between. Looked up from germline, CDR1 is GTSNPN and CDR2 is SVGIG (reference sequence). The CDR3 extends over 13 amino acids. This sample was shared with a second study, whose subject was T cells expressing NK-cell markers.

The material sequenced was CD4+ T cells sorted from blood. The chain recombines TRBV30 with TRBJ2-5, with D uncertain. The sequence came from a woman between 18 and 29 years old in good health. The CDR3 region has the DNA TGTGCCTGGAGTGTTCTACCCAAAGAGACCCAGTACTTC. This encodes CAWSVLPKETQYF. The whole variable domain, remainder taken from reference TRBV30 and TRBJ2-5, is SQTIHQWPATLVQPVGSPLSLECTVEGTSNPNLYWYRQAAGRGLQLLFYSVGIGQISSEVPQNLSASRPQDRQFILSSKKLLLSDSGFYLCAWSVLPKETQYFGPGTRLLVL.